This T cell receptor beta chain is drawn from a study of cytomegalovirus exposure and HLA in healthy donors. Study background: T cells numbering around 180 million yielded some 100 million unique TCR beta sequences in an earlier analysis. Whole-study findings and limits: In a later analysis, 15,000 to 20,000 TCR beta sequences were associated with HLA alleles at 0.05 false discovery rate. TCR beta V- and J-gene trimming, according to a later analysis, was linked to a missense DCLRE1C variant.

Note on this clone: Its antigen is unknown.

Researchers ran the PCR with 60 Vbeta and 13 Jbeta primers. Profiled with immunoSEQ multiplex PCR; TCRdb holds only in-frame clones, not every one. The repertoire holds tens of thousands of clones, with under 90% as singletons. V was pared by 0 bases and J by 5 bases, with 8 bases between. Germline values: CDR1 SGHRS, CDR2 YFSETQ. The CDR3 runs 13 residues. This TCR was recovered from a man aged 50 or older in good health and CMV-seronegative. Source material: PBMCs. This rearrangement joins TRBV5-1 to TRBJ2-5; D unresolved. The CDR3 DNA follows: TGCGCCAGCAGCTTGGTTCCTAAGGAGACCCAGTACTTC. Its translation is CASSLVPKETQYF.